This T cell receptor beta chain stems from a study of T cell repertoires in cytomegalovirus infection. Overall study context: Matching HLA type and CMV infection were both indicated by public TCR beta signatures.

The CDR3 loop spans 14 amino acids. Germline values: CDR1 SGHTA, CDR2 FQGNSA. V gave up 5 bases and J gave up 8 bases; unmatched junction bases: 8. TCRdb processed the reads anew with MiXCR; each CDR3 protein has one entry. The table has approximately 250,000 distinct CDR3 sequences, around 9% seen once. This clonotype was detected many times. Antigen: not known. The study's findings and limits: The study identified carriers of CMV plus the relevant HLA from cumulative public TCR beta family frequency. There were HLA-C-restricted CMV-specific TCR beta clonotypes dominating the ex vivo response.

The receptor comes from a human donor in good health (CMV status not recorded). Some clones in this sample may be carry-over from other donors' samples. Sequencing input: PBMCs. The chain is built from TRBV7-2 and TRBJ1-2, with 10 bases aligning to TRBD1. CDR3 coding DNA: TGTGCCAGCAGCCCTGGGACAGGGGTTGGGGGCTACACCTTC. Translating it yields CASSPGTGVGGYTF. The whole variable domain, filled in from reference TRBV7-2 and TRBJ1-2, reads GAGVSQSPSNKVTEKGKDVELRCDPISGHTALYWYRQSLGQGLEFLIYFQGNSAPDKSGLPSDRFSAERTGGSVSTLTIQRTQQEDSAVYLCASSPGTGVGGYTFGSGTRLTVV.